This TCR beta chain was found in a study of human T cells and chemical hapten exposure. Study overall: Enrolled patients were predominantly female and had alopecia areata, totalis or universalis.

V shed 3 bases, J shed 4 bases, and the junction held 2 bases outside the gene matches. There are 12 residues in the CDR3. The germline gives CDR1 DFQATT, CDR2 SNEGSKA (reference sequence). As for time point: patch test 2, 6 weeks after DPC sensitization. Treatment given: therapeutic diphenylcyclopropenone sensitization with weekly scalp DPC. Library preparation tagged each individual cDNA molecule with a unique molecular identifier. TCRdb reprocessed the RACE reads via MiXCR and lists one record per CDR3 protein. The sample carries hundreds of thousands of distinct CDR3 sequences, about 6% recorded once. This clonotype was counted at least ten times.

The chain uses TRBV20-1 and TRBJ1-1, with 7 bases identical to TRBD1. Material: whole blood, obtained in connection with sensitization to the hapten diphenylcyclopropenone (DPC). The TCR sequence derives from a woman aged 18-29 years with alopecia areata. Some clones in this sample may be carry-over from other donors' samples. The chain's CDR3 is CSASEGATEAFF. The CDR3 DNA reads TGCAGTGCTAGTGAGGGGGCCACTGAAGCTTTCTTT.